Below, 8 T cell receptor gamma chains from the same sample are listed, as sequenced in a study of gamma-delta chains in newborns, infants, children. TCRdb reanalysed the reads via CATT. The table has more than 1,000 gamma-chain clones, 2.5% to 3% seen once. The specimen sequenced was blood. The receptors here all came from a child who was a newborn, infant or young child, either healthy, febrile or measles-vaccinated (not recorded which).

Only a few counts were recorded for this clone. A far larger clone is off by one base, so a read error is likely. The sample holds other DNA sequences that translate to the same CDR3. The chain is built from TRGV2 and TRGJP2. Germline lookup yields CDR1 EGSNGY and CDR2 YDSYNSKV. This CDR3 has 16 residues. The CDR3 protein is CATWDGGDSSDWIKTF. The CDR3, as DNA: TGTGCCACTTGGGACGGAGGGGATAGTAGTGATTGGATCAAGACGTTT.

By share of the sample, this clone is large (0.1 to 1%). The chain joins TRGV9 to TRGJP. The CDR3 is 16 amino acids. Unmatched junction bases numbered 3, after V lost 3 bases and J lost 4 bases. Germline CDR1 and CDR2: GITISATS and ISYDGTV (reference sequence). CDR3 nucleotide sequence: TGTGCCTTGTGGGAGCACCAAGAGTTGGGCAAAAAAATCAAGGTATTT. This gives the protein CALWEHQELGKKIKVF.

This clone was seen more than once but under ten times. The amino acid sequence in TCRdb belongs to a much larger clone and departs from this DNA's translation at residue 3, likely a sequencing read error; the sequence shown is translated from the DNA. The chain joins TRGV3 to TRGJ1 or TRGJ2. From germline, CDR1 is VTNTFY and CDR2 YDVSTARD (reference sequence). The CDR3 length is 12 residues. CDR3 sequence: CAAWDSHYKKLF. CDR3 nucleotides: TGTGCCGCCTGGGACAGTCATTATAAGAAACTCTTT.

By proportion, this clone is large. The CDR3 DNA reads TGTGCCACCTGGGCCCAGCAAGAGTTGGGCAAAAAAATCAAGGTATTT. Protein: CATWAQQELGKKIKVF. The chain links TRGV8 to TRGJP. The CDR3 runs to 16 residues. Germline CDR1 and CDR2: VENAVY and YDSYNSRV. V dropped 5 bases and J dropped 3; count of bases not matched to a gene: 4.

This clone showed up just a few times. Sequence at one end of the junction differs from germline and may be a read error. The V gene is TRGV8, the J gene TRGJ1 or TRGJ2. The CDR3 spans 13 residues. Germline values: CDR1 VENAVY, CDR2 YDSYNSRV. Here the CDR3 DNA reads TGTGCCACCCGGGATTCCCTGGGGTATAAGAAACTCTTT. Translated, it gives CATRDSLGYKKLF.

Only a few counts were recorded for this clone. A read error is possible here, since a much larger clone lies one base away. The rearrangement links TRGV9 to TRGJP. The CDR3 totals 17 residues. Germline V CDR1 and CDR2: GITISATS, ISYDGTV (reference sequence). CDR3 DNA sequence: TGTGCCTTGTGGGAGGTGCTGGACCAGTTGAGCAAAAAAATCAAGGTATTT. This gives the protein CALWEVLDQLSKKIKVF.

This clone was observed a handful of times. For this DNA, TCRdb reports the protein of a much larger clone, which diverges at residue 4, most likely from a read error; the protein presented here is translated directly from the DNA. CDR3 sequence (DNA): TGTGCCACCCGGGACAAAGAGTTGGGCAAAAAAATCAAGGTATTT. Translated: CATRDKELGKKIKVF. The rearrangement uses TRGV3 and TRGJP. Germline CDR1 and CDR2: VTNTFY and YDVSTARD (reference sequence). The CDR3 runs to 15 residues.

The sample holds a few counts of this clone. The J gene is TRGJP, the V gene TRGV9. CDR1 is GITISATS, CDR2 ISYDGTV, per germline (reference sequence). This CDR3 has 17 amino acids. After removal of 0 bases from V and 8 bases from J, the junction contained 7 bases not matched to a gene. CDR3 DNA sequence: TGTGCCTTGTGGGAGGTGCACCGTAAGTTGGGCAAAAAAATCAAGGTATTT. Translated: CALWEVHRKLGKKIKVF.